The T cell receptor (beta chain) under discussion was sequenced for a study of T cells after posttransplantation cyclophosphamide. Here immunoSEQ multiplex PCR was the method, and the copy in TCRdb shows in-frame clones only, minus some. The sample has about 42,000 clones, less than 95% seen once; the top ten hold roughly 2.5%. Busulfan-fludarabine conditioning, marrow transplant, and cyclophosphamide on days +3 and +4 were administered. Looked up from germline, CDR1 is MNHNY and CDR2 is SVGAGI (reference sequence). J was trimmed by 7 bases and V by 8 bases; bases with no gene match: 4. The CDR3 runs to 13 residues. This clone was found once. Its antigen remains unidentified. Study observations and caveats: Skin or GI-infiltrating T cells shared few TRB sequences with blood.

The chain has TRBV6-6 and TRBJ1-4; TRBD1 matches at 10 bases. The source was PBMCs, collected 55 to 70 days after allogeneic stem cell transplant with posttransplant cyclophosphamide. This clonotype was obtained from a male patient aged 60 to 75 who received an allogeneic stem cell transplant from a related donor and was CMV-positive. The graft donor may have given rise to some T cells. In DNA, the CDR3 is TGTGCCAGCTTGACAGGGGGCAGTGAAAAACTGTTTTTT. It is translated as CASLTGGSEKLFF.